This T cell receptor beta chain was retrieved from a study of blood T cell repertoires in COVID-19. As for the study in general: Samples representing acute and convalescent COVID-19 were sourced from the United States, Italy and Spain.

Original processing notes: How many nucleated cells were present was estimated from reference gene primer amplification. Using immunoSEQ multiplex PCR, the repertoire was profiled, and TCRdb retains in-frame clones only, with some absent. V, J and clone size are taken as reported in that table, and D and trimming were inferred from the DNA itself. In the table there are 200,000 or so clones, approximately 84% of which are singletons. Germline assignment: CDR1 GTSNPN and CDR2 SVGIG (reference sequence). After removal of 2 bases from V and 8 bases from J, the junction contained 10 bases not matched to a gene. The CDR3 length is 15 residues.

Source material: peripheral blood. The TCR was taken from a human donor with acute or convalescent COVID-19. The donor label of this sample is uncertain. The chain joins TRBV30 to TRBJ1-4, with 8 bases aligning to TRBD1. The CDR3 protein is CAWSPFLGQGEKLFF. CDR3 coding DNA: TGTGCCTGGAGTCCTTTTCTTGGACAGGGAGAAAAACTGTTTTTT. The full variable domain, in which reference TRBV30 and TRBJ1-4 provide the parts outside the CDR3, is SQTIHQWPATLVQPVGSPLSLECTVEGTSNPNLYWYRQAAGRGLQLLFYSVGIGQISSEVPQNLSASRPQDRQFILSSKKLLLSDSGFYLCAWSPFLGQGEKLFFGSGTQLSVL.